These 14 T cell receptor beta chains came from one sample sequenced in a study of shared clonotypes between healthy human individuals. Generated by immunoSEQ multiplex PCR, the TCRdb table keeps only in-frame clones and is missing some. The table includes 2,500,000 or so clones, 85% to 95% detected once. Specimen: naive CD4+ T cells from PBMCs. Subset given: CD45RA+ positively selected. Receptor source: a man between 18 and 35 years old in good health. Some clones in this sample may be carry-over from other donors' samples.

This chain links TRBV11-2 with TRBJ2-1, with 14 nucleotides matching TRBD2. Germline loops: CDR1 SGHAT, CDR2 FQNNGV. Trimming at V came to 5 bases and at J to 4 bases, leaving 4 bases not matched to a gene. CDR3 size: 16 residues. Here the CDR3 DNA reads TGTGCCAGCAGCGGACTAGCGGGAGGATTTTACAATGAGCAGTTCTTC. This sequence encodes CASSGLAGGFYNEQFF.

The rearrangement uses TRBV9 and TRBJ2-2; D remains unclear. The CDR3 sequence is 15 residues long. Germline assignment: CDR1 SGDLS and CDR2 YYNGEE. V dropped 0 bases and J dropped 7 bases, with 13 bases sitting between them. This CDR3 reads CASSVEGSIIGELFF. The CDR3 nucleotides read TGTGCCAGCAGCGTAGAAGGCTCGATTATCGGGGAGCTGTTTTTT.

Points on this clone: The identical CDR3 is also encoded by other nucleotide sequences in the sample. The genes are TRBV2 and TRBJ2-7; D remains ambiguous. The V gene's germline CDR1 is SNHLY and CDR2 FYNNEI. The CDR3 is 12 residues long. Trimming removed 2 bases at V and 2 bases at J, with 4 bases between. CDR3 residues: CASSERAYEQYF. The DNA for the CDR3 is TGTGCCAGCAGTGAAAGAGCCTACGAGCAGTACTTC. Full variable domain (missing parts from reference TRBV2 and TRBJ2-7): EPEVTQTPSHQVTQMGQEVILRCVPISNHLYFYWYRQILGQKVEFLVSFYNNEISEKSEIFDDQFSVERPDGSNFTLKIRSTKLEDSAMYFCASSERAYEQYFGPGTRLTVT.

This clone occurred once. The chain is built from TRBV19 and TRBJ1-4; 10 bases are a match to TRBD1. This CDR3 is built from 12 residues. Germline CDR1 reads LNHDA; CDR2 reads SQIVND (reference sequence). The CDR3 spells CPAGTGDEKLFF. Here the CDR3 DNA reads TGTCCTGCGGGGACAGGGGACGAAAAACTGTTTTTT.

The V gene is TRBV6-6, the J gene TRBJ1-3; 7 nucleotides line up with TRBD1. This CDR3 is 15 amino acids long. V dropped 0 bases and J dropped 6; count of bases not matched to a gene: 5. From germline, CDR1 is MNHNY and CDR2 SVGAGI (reference sequence). The CDR3 DNA reads TGTGCCAGCAGTTACTCCACAGGGGTTGAAAACACCATATATTTT. Residues: CASSYSTGVENTIYF.

The chain carries TRBV9 and TRBJ2-1; TRBD2 is a possible D gene (6 bases). The CDR3 runs 12 residues. V lost 5 bases to trimming and J lost 8 bases, with 11 bases between them. Germline CDR1 reads SGDLS; CDR2 reads YYNGEE. The CDR3 DNA sequence: TGTGCCAGCAGGGACTACCGGCATGAGCAGTTCTTC. Its protein product is CASRDYRHEQFF.

The chain couples TRBV5-1 to TRBJ1-4; 7 bases match TRBD1. V was clipped by 2 bases and J by 4 bases; unmatched bases: 8. The CDR3 is made up of 16 amino acids. CDR1 is SGHRS, CDR2 YFSETQ, per germline. The CDR3 region has the DNA TGCGCCAGCAGCTTAATATCCGGGACAGTTAATGAAAAACTGTTTTTT. This encodes CASSLISGTVNEKLFF.

The chain recombines TRBV29-1 with TRBJ1-2, with D unclear. V lost 1 base, J lost 10 bases, and 16 bases lay in between. The germline gives CDR1 SQVTM, CDR2 ANQGSEA. The CDR3 contains 13 residues. The CDR3 nucleotides are TGCAGCGTTGAAGGGGTCATGACTGTTGACTACACCTTC. Translating gives CSVEGVMTVDYTF.

This clone was observed once. The rearrangement uses TRBV2 and TRBJ1-5, with D uncertain. CDR3 length: 16 residues. Germline loops: CDR1 SNHLY, CDR2 FYNNEI. The V and J ends lost 0 bases and 4 bases respectively, with 13 bases between them. In nucleotides, the CDR3 is TGTGCCAGCAGTGAAGCGAGACCCGGGAGTAATCAGCCCCAGCATTTT. Its protein is CASSEARPGSNQPQHF.

This chain links TRBV5-1 with TRBJ1-1; D is possibly TRBD1 (5 bases). V lost 4 bases and J lost 0, with 13 bases in between. The length of the CDR3 is 15 residues. CDR1 is SGHRS and CDR2 is YFSETQ in the germline V gene. The CDR3 bases are TGCGCCAGCAGCACAAACATAGGGGTGAACACTGAAGCTTTCTTT. Translated, it gives CASSTNIGVNTEAFF.

The chain is built from TRBV6-1 and TRBJ1-2; D is undetermined. V shed 11 bases and J shed 4 bases, with 23 bases lying between them. The CDR3 is 15 amino acids. Germline assignment: CDR1 MNHNS and CDR2 SASEGT. CDR3 sequence reads: CASFSDGLGSYGYTF. CDR3 nucleotides: TGTGCCTCCTTTTCAGATGGCCTCGGCAGCTATGGCTACACCTTC.

The chain uses TRBV29-1 and TRBJ2-5, with D uncertain. Trimming cost V 4 bases and J 5 bases, with 11 bases left between them. Germline V lookup: CDR1 SQVTM, CDR2 ANQGSEA. CDR3 length equals 12 residues. CDR3 protein: CSVVRVSETQYF. The CDR3 DNA reads TGCAGCGTTGTACGAGTGAGCGAGACCCAGTACTTC.

V usage is TRBV19 and J usage is TRBJ2-7; 10 nucleotides agree with TRBD1. There are 15 residues in the CDR3. The germline V gene encodes CDR1 LNHDA and CDR2 SQIVND (reference sequence). Unmatched junction bases numbered 5, after V lost 5 bases and J lost 1 base. The CDR3 region is CASSPEGQGSYEQYF. DNA of the CDR3: TGTGCCAGTAGTCCGGAGGGACAGGGGTCCTACGAGCAGTACTTC.

V is TRBV9 and J is TRBJ2-2, with D uncertain. CDR1 SGDLS and CDR2 YYNGEE come from the germline V gene. V lost 4 bases and J lost 7, with 8 bases in between. The CDR3 totals 12 residues. Here the CDR3 DNA reads TGTGCCAGCAGCATCCCGGTCGGGGAGCTGTTTTTT. This codes for CASSIPVGELFF.